Only a few counts were recorded for the clone carrying this TCR beta chain. The germline V and J ends were trimmed by 3 bases and 7 bases, with 10 bases remaining between them. CDR1 LGHDT and CDR2 YNNKEL come from the germline V gene (reference sequence). This CDR3 comprises 13 residues. Profiled with immunoSEQ multiplex PCR; TCRdb holds only in-frame clones, not every one. In the table there are almost 50,000 clones, more than 65% of which are singletons. These data are taken from a study of blood T cell repertoires in COVID-19. This sequence was found in an older woman with acute or convalescent COVID-19. Sequenced input: peripheral blood. The chain is built from TRBV3-1 (or the pseudogene TRBV3-2) and TRBJ1-5; TRBD1 is a possible D gene (6 bases). The CDR3 protein is CASSQGAKQPQHF. CDR3 DNA: TGTGCCAGCAGCCAGGGGGCTAAGCAGCCCCAGCATTTT.